Listed below are T cell receptor beta chains from one sample, sequenced in a study of blood T cell repertoires in COVID-19. Libraries were prepared by immunoSEQ multiplex PCR; TCRdb keeps only in-frame clonotypes and omits some of them. The table includes a few hundred thousand clones, 70% to 90% detected once. The sequencing input was PBMCs or T cells enriched from blood (not recorded which). These receptor sequences come from a woman aged 50 to 60 in a cohort exposed to, infected with or recovered from COVID-19 (not recorded which). Each CDR3 is given with its conserved first and last residue. Fields, in order: J gene, clone size, D gene, V gene, CDR3 DNA, CDR3 protein. The D gene is left open where the match is weak. The size entry is marked missing in some rows and otherwise reads once, few, many or a size class.

TRBJ2-7,.,.,TRBV5-4,TGTGCCAGCAGACACTCCTACGAGCAGTACTTC,CASRHSYEQYF
TRBJ2-7,.,.,TRBV28,TGTGCCAGCAGCGTAGTGTACGAGCAGTACTTC,CASSVVYEQYF
TRBJ2-1,.,TRBD1,TRBV19,TGTGCCAGTAGGCCGAGGACAGGGCCGATTTTGAATGAGCAGTTCTTC,CASRPRTGPILNEQFF
TRBJ1-1,.,.,TRBV19,TGTGCCAGTAGTATAGACTACAGGATGAACACTGAAGCTTTCTTT,CASSIDYRMNTEAFF
TRBJ2-1,.,TRBD1,TRBV4-2,TGTGCCAGCAGCCAAGGGACAGGGGGTTACAATGAGCAGTTCTTC,CASSQGTGGYNEQFF
TRBJ2-2,.,TRBD2,TRBV4-1,TGCGCCAGCAGCCAAACTAGCGGGGGGGCGTCCGGGGAGCTGTTTTTT,CASSQTSGGASGELFF
TRBJ1-4,.,TRBD1,TRBV29-1,TGCAGCGCCGGGGGACAGGGGGCGCAGCCGTTTTTT,CSAGGQGAQPFF
TRBJ1-1,once,.,TRBV10-3,TGTGCCATCAGTGATAGGGGCGGGATTCGTACTGAAGCTTTCTTT,CAISDRGGIRTEAFF
TRBJ2-7,.,.,TRBV10-3,TGTGCCATCAGTGAGTTTCCGGACACCTACGAGCAGTACTTC,CAISEFPDTYEQYF
TRBJ2-3,.,TRBD2,TRBV4-3,TGCGCCAGCAGCCAAGAGTTCTCCGGGGGGAGGACAGATACGCAGTATTTT,CASSQEFSGGRTDTQYF
TRBJ2-3,once,TRBD2,TRBV27,TGTGCCAGCAGTTTATTTGGGCTAGCGGGGGGGCCAGGCACAGATACGCAGTATTTT,CASSLFGLAGGPGTDTQYF
TRBJ1-2,.,TRBD1,TRBV27,TGTGCCAGCAGTCCGACCTCCCTAAGACAGGGGGATGGCTACACCTTC,CASSPTSLRQGDGYTF
TRBJ1-4,.,.,TRBV4-2,TGTGCCAGCAGCCAAAACGGGGGTGAAAAACTGTTTTTT,CASSQNGGEKLFF
TRBJ1-3,.,TRBD1,TRBV7-2,TGTGCCAGCAGTTCAGGGACAGGGTTAGGAAACACCATATATTTT,CASSSGTGLGNTIYF
TRBJ2-1,.,.,TRBV7-6,TGTGCCAGCAGCTTCCAACTGGAGGGGGGGGCGGACAATGAGCAGTTCTTC,CASSFQLEGGADNEQFF
TRBJ1-5,.,.,TRBV4-3,TGCGCCAGCAGCCAAGATCGGGGGGCTCAGCCCCAGCATTTT,CASSQDRGAQPQHF
TRBJ1-1,.,.,TRBV6-5,TGTGCCAGCATAAACGAGGTGCTTGAAGCTTTCTTT,CASINEVLEAFF
TRBJ1-5,.,TRBD1,TRBV10-3,TGTGCCATCAGTGAGTACAGGGGAGTTCAGCCCCAGCATTTT,CAISEYRGVQPQHF
TRBJ2-3,.,TRBD2,TRBV7-2,TGTGCCAGCAGCTTAGGAGCGGGGGCCACAGATACGCAGTATTTT,CASSLGAGATDTQYF
TRBJ1-1,.,.,TRBV6-5,TGTGCCAGCAGTTACAGGGACTCTAGCACTGAAGCTTTCTTT,CASSYRDSSTEAFF
TRBJ1-5,.,.,TRBV29-1,TGCAGCGTTCCCGACAGTGAGGATCAGCCCCAGCATTTT,CSVPDSEDQPQHF
TRBJ2-2,.,TRBD1,TRBV24-1,TGTGCCACCAGTGATTTGGGGAGACAGGGGAACACCGGGGAGCTGTTTTTT,CATSDLGRQGNTGELFF
TRBJ2-3,.,.,TRBV7-3,TGTGCCAGCAGCTCTAGCACAGATACGCAGTATTTT,CASSSSTDTQYF
TRBJ1-4,.,TRBD1,TRBV5-1,TGCGCCAGCAGCTTACGACAGGGCTCTGAAAAACTGTTTTTT,CASSLRQGSEKLFF
TRBJ2-4,.,.,TRBV18,TGTGCCAGCTCCGCCGGCGGTGAAAACATTCAGTACTTC,CASSAGGENIQYF
TRBJ1-5,.,.,TRBV28,TGTGCCAGCAGGCCACAGCAGGATCAGCCCCAGCATTTT,CASRPQQDQPQHF
TRBJ2-3,.,TRBD2,TRBV5-1,TGCGCCAGCAGCCCCGGACTAGCGGGGGGATACACAGATACGCAGTATTTT,CASSPGLAGGYTDTQYF
TRBJ2-1,.,TRBD2,TRBV18,TGTGCCAGCTCACCGAGCGGGGGGGCCTCCTACAATGAGCAGTTCTTC,CASSPSGGASYNEQFF
TRBJ1-1,.,TRBD1,TRBV30,TGTGCCTGGAGTAGACAGGGGAGAACTGAAGCTTTCTTT,CAWSRQGRTEAFF
TRBJ2-1,.,.,TRBV15,TGTGCCACCAGCAGAGAAAGCGGGTCGGGGTACAATGAGCAGTTCTTC,CATSRESGSGYNEQFF
TRBJ1-2,.,.,TRBV7-9,TGTGCCAGCAGCGGGGCTGGGGTGCTCCTCTATGGCTACACCTTC,CASSGAGVLLYGYTF
TRBJ2-3,.,TRBD1,TRBV29-1,TGCAGCGTTGAAAGTCAGGGACAGAGCACAGATACGCAGTATTTT,CSVESQGQSTDTQYF
TRBJ1-3,.,.,TRBV4-1,TGCGCCAGCAGCCAGCTCAGGGTCTCTGGAAACACCATATATTTT,CASSQLRVSGNTIYF
TRBJ2-3,.,TRBD2,TRBV6-2/TRBV6-3,TGTGCCAGCAGTTACCTAGCGGGGGACACTAGCACAGATACGCAGTATTTT,CASSYLAGDTSTDTQYF
TRBJ2-1,.,.,TRBV11-3,TGTGCCAGCAGCGCCGAGGGCGGGGATTTCTACAATGAGCAGTTCTTC,CASSAEGGDFYNEQFF
TRBJ2-2,.,.,TRBV7-7,TGTGCTAGCAGCTTAGGTGCGGGGCAGAACACCGGGGAGCTGTTTTTT,CASSLGAGQNTGELFF
TRBJ2-7,.,.,TRBV7-8,TGTGCCAGCAGCTTAGACAGGGCGTCCTACGAGCAGTACTTC,CASSLDRASYEQYF
TRBJ1-1,.,.,TRBV9,TGTGCCAGCAGCGCCAGCAGGGGAAGGACTGAAGCTTTCTTT,CASSASRGRTEAFF
TRBJ2-1,.,TRBD2,TRBV28,TGTGCCAGCAGTTCCGTACGGGGGGTAGGCAATGAGCAGTTCTTC,CASSSVRGVGNEQFF
TRBJ1-6,.,.,TRBV28,TGTGCCAGCAGTTTTCAGGATAATTCACCCCTCCACTTT,CASSFQDNSPLHF